This is a list of T cell receptor beta chains from one sample in a study of metastatic and nonmetastatic thyroid tumors. TCRdb ran MiXCR on the PCR reads. The table lists about 6,000 clones, about a sixth of them singletons. The sequenced sample consisted of tumor tissue. These receptors were obtained from a male donor with papillary thyroid cancer or a benign thyroid nodule (not recorded which). Some clones in this sample may be carry-over from other donors' samples. Both conserved end residues are part of each CDR3. The order of the fields is J gene, D gene, V gene, clone size, CDR3 DNA, CDR3 protein. The D gene is left open where the match is weak. Not all rows give a size; the values are once, few, many and, for expanded clones, a class.

>TRBJ2-1|NA|TRBV10-3|few
TGTGCCATCAGTGGCCTTGGCGGGCAATACAATGAGCAGTTCTTC
CAISGLGGQYNEQFF
>TRBJ2-7|TRBD1|TRBV28|medium-sized
TGTGCCAGCAGTCTCCCCCCCCCCGACAGGGGGCGGTACAACGAGCAGTACTTC
CASSLPPPDRGRYNEQYF
>TRBJ1-3|NA|TRBV27|medium-sized
TGTGCCAGCAGTTTGGTCACTGCTCGCTCTGGAAACACCATATATTTT
CASSLVTARSGNTIYF
>TRBJ1-2|NA|TRBV27|medium-sized
TGTGCCAGCCGACACTACAGGGTCGGCTACACCTTC
CASRHYRVGYTF
>TRBJ2-1|TRBD1|TRBV20-1|medium-sized
TGCAGTGCTGGTCGACAGGGAGCCTACAATGAGCAGTTCTTC
CSAGRQGAYNEQFF
>TRBJ1-4|NA|TRBV5-4|many
TGTGCCAGCAGCTTGGGGGCAGGGGCAACTAATGAAAAACTGTTTTTT
CASSLGAGATNEKLFF
>TRBJ2-1|TRBD2|TRBV20-1|NA
TGCAGTGCCTTAGCGGGTGCGTTCAATGAGCAGTTCTTC
CSALAGAFNEQFF
>TRBJ1-1|TRBD1|TRBV19|medium-sized
TGTGCCAGTAGTATATCCCCGGGACAGGGGGCGCCTACTGAAGCTTTCTTT
CASSISPGQGAPTEAFF
>TRBJ1-2|NA|TRBV7-9|medium-sized
TGTGCCAGCAGCCAATCACAGGTGGATTACTATGGCTACACCTTC
CASSQSQVDYYGYTF
>TRBJ2-7|NA|TRBV19|NA
TGTGCCAGTAGTATCGAAAGGTCATCCTACGAGCAGTACTTC
CASSIERSSYEQYF
>TRBJ2-3|TRBD1|TRBV28|medium-sized
TGTGCCAGCAGTCCCATCGGACAGGGTACAGATACGCAGTATTTT
CASSPIGQGTDTQYF
>TRBJ2-3|TRBD1|TRBV6-1|medium-sized
TGTGCCAGCAGTGGAACAGGGGGCGCAGATACGCAGTATTTT
CASSGTGGADTQYF
>TRBJ1-6|TRBD1|TRBV20-1|once
TGCAGTGCTCCACGGACAGGGCCGCGGAATTCACCCCTCCACTTT
CSAPRTGPRNSPLHF
>TRBJ2-3|TRBD1|TRBV28|large
TGTGCCAGCAGTATCCACAGGGGGCGAGTCACAGATACGCAGTATTTT
CASSIHRGRVTDTQYF
>TRBJ2-1|TRBD1|TRBV5-1|NA
TGCGCCATCATCATGGGACAGAGCTCCTACAATGAGCAGTTCTTC
CAIIMGQSSYNEQFF
>TRBJ2-7|NA|TRBV5-1|NA
TGCGCCAGCAGCTCGGGACTGCGGGGCTACGAGCAGTACTTC
CASSSGLRGYEQYF
>TRBJ2-3|NA|TRBV24-1|medium-sized
TGTGCCACCAGTGATCCCGCACAGGGCACCTACACAGATACGCAGTATTTT
CATSDPAQGTYTDTQYF
>TRBJ2-3|TRBD2|TRBV15|many
TGTGCCACCAGCAGAGATTACGGAGCGGGGATCACAGATACGCAGTATTTT
CATSRDYGAGITDTQYF
>TRBJ2-5|NA|TRBV28|medium-sized
TGTGCCAGCAGTTTCGGGGAATACTTTCTGGACAGCCCCCACCAAGAGACCCAGTACTTC
CASSFGEYFLDSPHQETQYF
>TRBJ1-1|TRBD1|TRBV6-1|medium-sized
TGTGCCAGCAGACAGAATTGGGGGGCAGGGGGAGCTTTCTTT
CASRQNWGAGGAFF
>TRBJ2-3|NA|TRBV28|medium-sized
TGTGCCAGCAGCCCTCTAGCCCCAGATACGCAGTATTTT
CASSPLAPDTQYF
>TRBJ2-5|TRBD2|TRBV19|NA
TGTGCCAGTAGTATAGGAACTAGCGCACAAGAGACCCAGTACTTC
CASSIGTSAQETQYF
>TRBJ2-7|NA|TRBV19|few
TGTGCCAGTAGTATAGCGGTGGAGCAGTACTTC
CASSIAVEQYF
>TRBJ2-3|NA|TRBV24-1|medium-sized
TGTGCCACCAGTGACCCCCGGGACCCTTACACAGATACGCAGTATTTT
CATSDPRDPYTDTQYF
>TRBJ1-5|NA|TRBV12-3/TRBV12-4|few
TGTGCCAGCAGTTTATCAGGGGACAATCAGCCCCAGCATTTT
CASSLSGDNQPQHF
>TRBJ1-3|NA|TRBV30|many
TGTGCCCGTGACCTCGGGAGCTCTGGAAACACCATATATTTT
CARDLGSSGNTIYF
>TRBJ2-2|NA|TRBV19|few
TGTGCCAGTAGTCCAGCCCCAGGTACCGGGGAGCTGTTTTTT
CASSPAPGTGELFF
>TRBJ1-1|NA|TRBV7-2|many
TGTGCCAGCAGCCCCCTTATAGCCACTGAAGCTTTCTTT
CASSPLIATEAFF
>TRBJ2-2|NA|TRBV6-4|medium-sized
TGTGCCAGCAGTGAGCGGGACACCGGGGAGCTGTTTTTT
CASSERDTGELFF
>TRBJ1-2|NA|TRBV25-1|NA
TGTGCCAGCAGCCCGGGGACGAACTATGGCTACACCTTC
CASSPGTNYGYTF
>TRBJ1-2|NA|TRBV7-9|many
TGTGCCAGCAGCCCGATGACTGGCAACTATGGCTACACCTTC
CASSPMTGNYGYTF
>TRBJ2-7|NA|TRBV5-1|NA
TGCGCCAGCAGCTTGGCCGCAGGGGCAGGCTACGAGCAGTACTTC
CASSLAAGAGYEQYF
>TRBJ2-5|TRBD2|TRBV9|NA
TGTGCCAGCAGCGCAGGAAGAGGCGGGAGGGAAGAGACCCAGTACTTC
CASSAGRGGREETQYF
>TRBJ2-7|NA|TRBV2|NA
TGTGCCAGCAGTGTCCTTCGGGAAGAACCGGACTTC
CASSVLREEPDF
>TRBJ1-1|NA|TRBV24-1|many
TGTGCCTTCGACGGGGGGGGGGAAGCTTTCTTT
CAFDGGGEAFF
>TRBJ1-1|TRBD1|TRBV6-2/TRBV6-3|medium-sized
TGTGCCACCACGGGACAGGGAATCAAAGACACTGAAGCTTTCTTT
CATTGQGIKDTEAFF
>TRBJ2-7|TRBD2|TRBV28|few
TGTGCCAGCAGCTTAAGGGGACTAGCGATAGGAGACGAGCAGTACTTC
CASSLRGLAIGDEQYF
>TRBJ1-1|NA|TRBV15|medium-sized
TGTGCCACCAGCAGAGAAGGCGTTTTTGACTCTGAAGCTTTCTTT
CATSREGVFDSEAFF
>TRBJ2-7|NA|TRBV6-1|NA
TGTGCCAGCGGTGTAGAGGCAGGGGCCTACGAGCATTACTTC
CASGVEAGAYEHYF
>TRBJ2-7|NA|TRBV5-4|NA
TGTGCCAGCAGCCTGGGACAATACGAGCAGTACTTC
CASSLGQYEQYF
>TRBJ2-7|NA|TRBV5-8|NA
TGTGCCAGCAGCTTGGCGGTAGGGGAAGCCTACGAGCAGTACTTC
CASSLAVGEAYEQYF
>TRBJ2-6|NA|TRBV6-1|medium-sized
TGTGCCAGCAGTCAACCCCCCGGCAGGGGAAGGGGGGCCAACGTCCTGACTTTC
CASSQPPGRGRGANVLTF
>TRBJ2-3|TRBD2|TRBV5-1|NA
TGCGCCAGCAGCTTGGGGACTAGCGGAAGCACAGATACGCAGTATTTT
CASSLGTSGSTDTQYF
>TRBJ1-6|NA|TRBV7-3|NA
TGTGCCAGCAGCTTAACGCTAGCATCACCCCTCCACTTT
CASSLTLASPLHF
>TRBJ2-2|NA|TRBV30|NA
TGTGCCTGGAGTTGGGACGTTACGAACACCGGGGAGCTGTTTTTT
CAWSWDVTNTGELFF
>TRBJ2-3|TRBD2|TRBV6-4|medium-sized
TGTGCCAGCAGTGCCGTAGCGGGGACCACAGATACGCAGTATTTT
CASSAVAGTTDTQYF
>TRBJ1-5|TRBD1|TRBV20-1|NA
TGCAGTGCTCGACAGGGGGATCAGCCCCAGCATTTT
CSARQGDQPQHF
>TRBJ2-1|NA|TRBV5-4|many
TGTGCCAGCAGCCCTAGTTCCTACAATGAGCAGTTCTTC
CASSPSSYNEQFF
>TRBJ2-7|NA|TRBV6-2/TRBV6-3|medium-sized
TGTGCCAGCAGGCCCTCAGCTGGATCCTACGAGCAGTACTTC
CASRPSAGSYEQYF